The 24 T cell receptor beta chains listed next were all sequenced from one sample in a study of cytomegalovirus exposure and HLA in healthy donors. 13 Jbeta primers and 60 Vbeta primers were used for the PCR. Sequenced by immunoSEQ multiplex PCR; TCRdb stores in-frame clones only, minus some. The data show 130,000 or so clones, around 80% seen once. The sequenced sample was PBMCs. All receptors come from a woman aged 40 to 55 in good health and CMV-seronegative.

The V call is TRBV13, the J call TRBJ1-2; no firm D call. Germline V lookup: CDR1 PRHDT, CDR2 FYEKMQ (reference sequence). The CDR3 length is 18 residues. The V end was cut by 6 bases, the J end by 0 bases, with 23 bases between. The CDR3 sequence is CASRLGGSGIATNYGYTF. The CDR3 DNA sequence: TGTGCCAGCAGGTTGGGTGGGTCAGGAATCGCAACTAACTATGGCTACACCTTC.

The chain has TRBV9 and TRBJ2-1; 13 nucleotides agree with TRBD2. The CDR3 runs 15 residues. V trimming: 4 bases; J trimming: 10 bases; junction bases outside the gene matches: 8. In germline, CDR1 is SGDLS, CDR2 YYNGEE. CDR3: CASSKLAGGPGEQFF. As DNA, the CDR3 is TGTGCCAGCAGCAAACTAGCGGGAGGGCCTGGGGAGCAGTTCTTC.

The V and J genes are TRBV5-1 and TRBJ2-3; 9 bases agree with TRBD2. Germline V gene data show CDR1 as SGHRS and CDR2 as YFSETQ. The CDR3 length is 16 residues. V lost 3 bases, J lost 4 bases, and 9 bases stayed unmatched. The CDR3 DNA reads as TGCGCCAGCAGCTCGATGACTAGCGGTACATCAGATACGCAGTATTTT. Encoded protein: CASSSMTSGTSDTQYF.

This clone was found a few times. This chain joins TRBV11-2 and TRBJ2-7; the D gene is possibly TRBD2 (6 bases). Germline-derived CDR1 and CDR2 are SGHAT and FQNNGV. Between the trimmed V and J ends, which lost 5 bases and 3 bases, there was a span of 14 bases. The CDR3 length is 14 residues. The CDR3 region is CASSPPGSLYEQYF. The CDR3 coding sequence is TGTGCCAGCAGCCCCCCCGGGAGCCTCTACGAGCAGTACTTC.

This chain connects TRBV15 to TRBJ2-2; D is possibly TRBD1 (5 bases). Trimming removed 5 bases at V and 2 bases at J, with 9 bases between. Germline V gene lookup returns CDR1 LNHNV and CDR2 YYDKDF (reference sequence). The CDR3 runs 14 residues. Here the CDR3 reads CATSDDRNTGELFF. The CDR3, as DNA: TGTGCCACCAGCGATGACAGAAACACCGGGGAGCTGTTTTTT.

V gene TRBV28 combines with J gene TRBJ2-3; 9 bases are shared with TRBD2. CDR3 length: 16 residues. Germline V gene sequence: CDR1 MDHEN, CDR2 SYDVKM. V dropped 1 base and J dropped 6; count of bases not matched to a gene: 8. CDR3 coding DNA: TGTGCCAGCAGTTTATCTAGCGGGACAATAATGGATACGCAGTATTTT. Translation: CASSLSSGTIMDTQYF.

The rearrangement links TRBV2 to TRBJ2-1, with 10 nucleotides matching TRBD2. The J segment lost 0 bases and the V segment lost 4 bases, leaving 6 bases of the junction unmatched. The CDR3 spans 17 residues. Germline V CDR1 and CDR2: SNHLY, FYNNEI. CDR3 protein: CASSALAGESSYNEQFF. The CDR3, as DNA: TGTGCCAGCAGTGCCCTAGCGGGGGAGAGCTCCTACAATGAGCAGTTCTTC.

The chain couples TRBV19 to TRBJ1-1, with D possibly TRBD1 on 5 matching bases. Germline assignment: CDR1 LNHDA and CDR2 SQIVND (reference sequence). Trimming pared 0 bases from V and 4 bases from J, leaving 12 bases between. This CDR3 is built from 15 residues. CDR3 in DNA: TGTGCCAGTAGTATAGAGGGGGGGTACGGCACTGAAGCTTTCTTT. It encodes CASSIEGGYGTEAFF.

The CDR3: CAIRDREITIYF. The CDR3 coding sequence is TGTGCCATCAGGGACAGGGAGATCACCATATATTTT. The V and J genes are TRBV10-3 and TRBJ1-3; 8 bases are a match to TRBD1. Germline CDR1 and CDR2: ENHRY and SYGVKD. This CDR3 contains 12 residues. With 6 bases clipped from V and 9 bases from J, the junction kept 4 bases outside the gene matches.

This clone is a singleton in its sample. J is TRBJ2-1 and V is TRBV7-2, with TRBD2 matching 9 bases. The trim removed 5 bases at V and 3 bases at J, leaving 8 bases unmatched. The germline V gene has CDR1 SGHTA and CDR2 FQGNSA. There are 16 residues in the CDR3. The CDR3, as DNA: TGTGCCAGCAGCCCACCTAGCGGGGTGGTCTACAATGAGCAGTTCTTC. Translated: CASSPPSGVVYNEQFF. The full variable domain, rest sourced from reference TRBV7-2 and TRBJ2-1, is GAGVSQSPSNKVTEKGKDVELRCDPISGHTALYWYRQSLGQGLEFLIYFQGNSAPDKSGLPSDRFSAERTGGSVSTLTIQRTQQEDSAVYLCASSPPSGVVYNEQFFGPGTRLTVL.

The chain couples TRBV11-1 to TRBJ2-7, with TRBD1 as a possible D gene (6 bases). Germline loops: CDR1 SGHAT, CDR2 FQDESV (reference sequence). The V gene lost 1 base and the J gene lost 4 bases, with 8 bases spanning the gap. The length of the CDR3 is 13 residues. The chain's CDR3 is CASSLGTEYEQYF. The CDR3 DNA reads as TGTGCCAGCAGCTTAGGGACAGAATACGAGCAGTACTTC.

This chain links TRBV4-1 with TRBJ2-7; 9 bases align to TRBD2. The junction had 8 bases not matched to a gene; V was cut back by 0 bases and J by 2 bases. Germline values: CDR1 MGHRA, CDR2 YSYEKL. The CDR3 totals 17 residues. CDR3 DNA sequence: TGCGCCAGCAGCCAAGATGCACCGCTAGCGGGACCCTACGAGCAGTACTTC. Its translation is CASSQDAPLAGPYEQYF.

In its sample, this clone was seen once. The J gene is TRBJ2-7, the V gene TRBV7-9; D is unclear. In germline, CDR1 is SEHNR, CDR2 FQNEAQ (reference sequence). This CDR3 is built from 15 residues. The V end lost 5 bases, the J end lost 4 bases, and 18 bases lay between the germline ends. CDR3 amino acids: CASSVPGSSGYEQYF. Written as DNA, the CDR3 is TGTGCCAGCAGCGTACCCGGGTCCTCCGGGTACGAGCAGTACTTC.

The sample holds one count of this clone. The chain carries TRBV9 and TRBJ2-1, with TRBD2 matching over 11 bases. Unmatched junction bases numbered 4, after V lost 2 bases and J lost 9 bases. Germline assignment: CDR1 SGDLS and CDR2 YYNGEE. The CDR3 sequence is 14 residues long. CDR3 region: CASSVSGRAREQFF. The CDR3 nucleotides read TGTGCCAGCAGCGTTAGCGGGAGGGCCCGTGAGCAGTTCTTC.

The chain is built from TRBV29-1 and TRBJ1-2, with D hard to call. CDR3 length equals 14 residues. V lost 2 bases, J lost 0 bases, and 10 bases lay in between. Germline CDR1 SQVTM, CDR2 ANQGSEA. CDR3 loop: CSVEQLWSNYGYTF. The CDR3, as DNA: TGCAGCGTTGAACAGTTGTGGTCTAACTATGGCTACACCTTC.

This chain uses TRBV7-9 with TRBJ1-2; D remains ambiguous. Looked up from germline, CDR1 is SEHNR and CDR2 is FQNEAQ (reference sequence). Trimming took off 5 bases at V and 4 bases at J, with 8 bases between the two ends. The CDR3 contains 12 residues. In DNA, the CDR3 is TGTGCCAGCAGCATGAGCGCCTATGGCTACACCTTC. Translation gives CASSMSAYGYTF.

V and J are TRBV19 and TRBJ2-7; D is perhaps TRBD2 (6 bases). Germline CDR1 is LNHDA and CDR2 is SQIVND (reference sequence). V lost 8 bases and J lost 4, with 15 bases in between. This CDR3 has 13 residues. The CDR3 coding sequence is TGTGCCAGTGGTGCGGGATTCTCGTACGAGCAGTACTTC. Translated, it gives CASGAGFSYEQYF. Variable domain in full (rest from reference TRBV19 and TRBJ2-7): DGGITQSPKYLFRKEGQNVTLSCEQNLNHDAMYWYRQDPGQGLRLIYYSQIVNDFQKGDIAEGYSVSREKKESFPLTVTSAQKNPTAFYLCASGAGFSYEQYFGPGTRLTVT.

The chain links TRBV28 to TRBJ2-1, with TRBD2 identical over 12 bases. Germline V lookup: CDR1 MDHEN, CDR2 SYDVKM. The CDR3 sequence is 16 residues long. Unmatched junction bases numbered 4, after V lost 4 bases and J lost 3 bases. Here the CDR3 DNA reads TGTGCCAGCAGTTCCCTAGCGGGAGGGGTCTACAATGAGCAGTTCTTC. Its protein product is CASSSLAGGVYNEQFF.

The chain couples TRBV11-2 to TRBJ1-1; TRBD1 might be the D (6 bases). Germline loops: CDR1 SGHAT, CDR2 FQNNGV. Trimming removed 4 bases from V and 0 bases from J, with 12 bases in between. The CDR3 contains 15 residues. The CDR3 is CASSYRANMNTEAFF. Written as DNA, the CDR3 is TGTGCCAGCAGCTACAGGGCCAACATGAACACTGAAGCTTTCTTT.

In DNA, the CDR3 is TGTGCCAGCAGTGAACTACCGGGACAGGGGGGTTACGAGCAGTACTTC. This gives the protein CASSELPGQGGYEQYF. This sequence joins TRBV28 and TRBJ2-7; 11 nucleotides line up with TRBD1. The germline CDR1 and CDR2 sequences are MDHEN and SYDVKM. The length of the CDR3 is 16 residues. The V and J ends lost 5 bases and 4 bases, in that order; junction bases with no gene match: 10.

This clone has a single count. The J gene is TRBJ2-1, the V gene TRBV5-1; TRBD2 aligns across 13 bases. Germline V gives CDR1 SGHRS, CDR2 YFSETQ. The V segment lost 3 bases and the J segment 9 bases; nucleotides outside the gene matches: 6. This CDR3 is built from 15 residues. This CDR3 reads CASSYGLAGDGEQFF. The DNA for the CDR3 is TGCGCCAGCAGCTATGGACTAGCGGGAGACGGTGAGCAGTTCTTC.

This clone was counted a few times. CDR3 loop: CAWTRLADTGELFF. For the CDR3, the DNA is TGTGCCTGGACTCGACTAGCGGATACCGGGGAGCTGTTTTTT. V and J are TRBV30 and TRBJ2-2; 9 bases are shared with TRBD2. The CDR3 is 14 amino acids. After removal of 4 bases from V and 5 bases from J, the junction contained 5 bases not matched to a gene. CDR1 is GTSNPN and CDR2 is SVGIG in the germline V gene (reference sequence). Together with reference TRBV30 and TRBJ2-2, the CDR3 gives the full variable domain: SQTIHQWPATLVQPVGSPLSLECTVEGTSNPNLYWYRQAAGRGLQLLFYSVGIGQISSEVPQNLSASRPQDRQFILSSKKLLLSDSGFYLCAWTRLADTGELFFGEGSRLTVL.

The CDR3 DNA sequence: TGTGCCAGCAGCTTAAATCCGGGACTAGGCCCAAATGAGCAGTTCTTC. Translated: CASSLNPGLGPNEQFF. The V and J genes are TRBV5-6 and TRBJ2-1, with 8 nucleotides matching TRBD2. With V trimmed by 2 bases and J by 7 bases, 11 bases remained unmatched. The CDR3 contains 16 residues. Germline CDR1 is SGHDT and CDR2 is YYEEEE.

This clone was observed a single time. This rearrangement joins TRBV13 to TRBJ1-2; 9 bases fit TRBD1. This CDR3 comprises 14 residues. Per the germline V gene, CDR1 is PRHDT and CDR2 is FYEKMQ (reference sequence). With 6 bases clipped from V and 4 bases from J, the junction kept 6 bases outside the gene matches. The DNA of the CDR3 is TGTGCCAGCAGATATTACAGGGGGCCCTATGGCTACACCTTC. Protein product: CASRYYRGPYGYTF.